This T cell receptor beta chain was captured in a study of blood T cell repertoires in COVID-19. About the research overall: The United States, Italy and Spain provided the acute and convalescent COVID-19 samples. From T cells, B-cell-depleted T cells, or PBMCs came the material, which was cDNA or gDNA.

Original handling: Researchers report that nucleated cell counts were estimated from reference gene primer amplification. TCRdb keeps only in-frame clones here, not all; method: immunoSEQ multiplex PCR. V and J calls plus clone size are reproduced from that table; the DNA served to infer D and trimming. This table has 95,000 to 150,000 clones, about 91% appearing once. Input material: peripheral blood. This TCR derives from a woman in her 50s with active or convalescent COVID-19.

CDR3 residues: CASSPTSGTDTQYF. The CDR3, as DNA: TGTGCCAGCTCCCCAACGTCGGGCACAGATACGCAGTATTTT. The chain joins TRBV18 to TRBJ2-3; D call uncertain. From germline, CDR1 is KGHSH and CDR2 LQKENI. The ends were cut back, 6 bases at V and 1 base at J, with 11 bases in the middle. CDR3 length: 14 residues.